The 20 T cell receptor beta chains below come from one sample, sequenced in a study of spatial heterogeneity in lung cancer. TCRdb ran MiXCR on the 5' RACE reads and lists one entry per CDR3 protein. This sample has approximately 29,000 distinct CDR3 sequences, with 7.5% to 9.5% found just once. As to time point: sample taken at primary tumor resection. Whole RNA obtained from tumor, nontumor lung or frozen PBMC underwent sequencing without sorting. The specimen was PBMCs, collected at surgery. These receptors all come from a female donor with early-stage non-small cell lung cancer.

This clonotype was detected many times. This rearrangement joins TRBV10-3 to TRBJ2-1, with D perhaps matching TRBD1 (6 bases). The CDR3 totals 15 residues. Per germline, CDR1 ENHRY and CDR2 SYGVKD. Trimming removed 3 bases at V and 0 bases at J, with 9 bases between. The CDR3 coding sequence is TGTGCCATCAGTGAAAGGGGGAGCTCCTACAATGAGCAGTTCTTC. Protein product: CAISERGSSYNEQFF.

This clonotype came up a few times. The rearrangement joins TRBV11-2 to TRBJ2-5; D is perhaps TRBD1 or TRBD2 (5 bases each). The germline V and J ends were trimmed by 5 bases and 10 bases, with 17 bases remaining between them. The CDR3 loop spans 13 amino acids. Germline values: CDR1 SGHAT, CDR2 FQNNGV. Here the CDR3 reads CASSVPGLTIQYF. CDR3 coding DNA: TGTGCCAGCAGCGTACCGGGGCTGACCATCCAGTACTTC. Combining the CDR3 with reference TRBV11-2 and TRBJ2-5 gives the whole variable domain EAGVAQSPRYKIIEKRQSVAFWCNPISGHATLYWYQQILGQGPKLLIQFQNNGVVDDSQLPKDRFSAERLKGVDSTLKIQPAKLEDSAVYLCASSVPGLTIQYFGPGTRLLVL.

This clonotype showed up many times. As DNA, the CDR3 is TGTGCCAGCAGTGTAACTAGCGGGAGGGATACGCAGTATTTT. Residues: CASSVTSGRDTQYF. The rearrangement joins TRBV2 to TRBJ2-3; 12 bases agree with TRBD2. The CDR3 is made up of 14 amino acids. From germline, CDR1 is SNHLY and CDR2 FYNNEI. With 4 bases clipped from V and 6 bases from J, the junction kept 2 bases outside the gene matches.

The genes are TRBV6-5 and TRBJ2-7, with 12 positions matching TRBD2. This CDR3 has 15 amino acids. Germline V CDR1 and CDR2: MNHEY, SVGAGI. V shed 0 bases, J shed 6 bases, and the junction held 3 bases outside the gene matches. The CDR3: CASSYSKTSGSEQYF. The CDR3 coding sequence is TGTGCCAGCAGTTACTCGAAGACTAGCGGGAGCGAGCAGTACTTC.

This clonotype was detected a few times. Written as DNA, the CDR3 is TGTGCCAGCAGCCAAGGGACCCATCAGCATTTT. It specifies CASSQGTHQHF. The chain combines TRBV3-1 with TRBJ1-5; D is uncertain. CDR3 length: 11 residues. Between the trimmed V and J ends, which lost 1 base and 13 bases, there was a span of 8 bases. Germline CDR1 and CDR2: LGHDT and YNNKEL (reference sequence).

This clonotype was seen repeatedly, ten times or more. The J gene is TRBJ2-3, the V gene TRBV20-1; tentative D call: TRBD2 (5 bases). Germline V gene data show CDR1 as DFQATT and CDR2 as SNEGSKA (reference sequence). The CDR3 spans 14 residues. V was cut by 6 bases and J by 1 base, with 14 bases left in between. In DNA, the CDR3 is TGCAGTGCCAGAACTAGGCTCGGCACAGATACGCAGTATTTT. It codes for CSARTRLGTDTQYF.

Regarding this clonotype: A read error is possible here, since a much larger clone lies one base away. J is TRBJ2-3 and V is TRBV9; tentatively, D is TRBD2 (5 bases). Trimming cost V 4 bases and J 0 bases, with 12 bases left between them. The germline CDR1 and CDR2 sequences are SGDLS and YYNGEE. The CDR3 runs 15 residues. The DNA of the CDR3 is TGTGCCAGCAGCATAGCGACGTATAGCACAGATACGCAGTATTTT. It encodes CASSIATYSTDTQYF.

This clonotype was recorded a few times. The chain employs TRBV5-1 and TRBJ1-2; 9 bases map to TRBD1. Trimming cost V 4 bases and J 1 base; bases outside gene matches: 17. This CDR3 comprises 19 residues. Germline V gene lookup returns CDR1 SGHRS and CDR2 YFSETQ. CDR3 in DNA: TGCGCCAGCAGCCAACAATTCGCCGGGACAGGGTTAGATAACTATGGCTACACCTTC. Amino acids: CASSQQFAGTGLDNYGYTF.

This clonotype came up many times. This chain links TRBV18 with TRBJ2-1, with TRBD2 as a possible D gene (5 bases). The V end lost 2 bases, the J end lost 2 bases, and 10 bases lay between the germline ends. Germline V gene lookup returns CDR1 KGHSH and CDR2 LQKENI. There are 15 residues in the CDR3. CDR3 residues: CASSPGSSPYNEQFF. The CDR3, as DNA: TGTGCCAGCTCACCAGGGAGTTCCCCCTACAATGAGCAGTTCTTC.

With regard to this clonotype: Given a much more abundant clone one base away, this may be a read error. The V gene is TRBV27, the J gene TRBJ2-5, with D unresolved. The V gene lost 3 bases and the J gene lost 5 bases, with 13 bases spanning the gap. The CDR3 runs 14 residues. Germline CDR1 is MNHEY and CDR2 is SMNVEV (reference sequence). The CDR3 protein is CASSFVGVLETQYF. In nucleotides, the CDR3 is TGTGCCAGCAGTTTTGTGGGTGTTCTGGAGACCCAGTACTTC.

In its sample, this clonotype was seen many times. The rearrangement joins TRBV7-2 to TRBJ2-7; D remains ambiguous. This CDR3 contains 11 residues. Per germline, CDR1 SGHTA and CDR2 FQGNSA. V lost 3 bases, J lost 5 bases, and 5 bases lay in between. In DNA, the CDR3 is TGTGCCAGCAGCTTCGCCCACGAGCAGTACTTC. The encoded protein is CASSFAHEQYF.

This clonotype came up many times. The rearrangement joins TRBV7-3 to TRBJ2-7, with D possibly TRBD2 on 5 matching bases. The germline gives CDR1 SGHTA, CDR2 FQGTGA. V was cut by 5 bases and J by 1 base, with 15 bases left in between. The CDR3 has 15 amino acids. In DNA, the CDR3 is TGTGCCAGCAGCGAGGGAGCCCTGAGGTCCTACGAGCAGTACGTC. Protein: CASSEGALRSYEQYV.

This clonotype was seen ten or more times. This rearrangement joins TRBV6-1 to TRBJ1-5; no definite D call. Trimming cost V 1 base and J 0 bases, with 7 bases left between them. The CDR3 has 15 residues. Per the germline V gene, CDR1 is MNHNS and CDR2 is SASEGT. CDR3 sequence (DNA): TGTGCCAGCAGTGAAGTCGACGGTAGCAATCAGCCCCAGCATTTT. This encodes CASSEVDGSNQPQHF.

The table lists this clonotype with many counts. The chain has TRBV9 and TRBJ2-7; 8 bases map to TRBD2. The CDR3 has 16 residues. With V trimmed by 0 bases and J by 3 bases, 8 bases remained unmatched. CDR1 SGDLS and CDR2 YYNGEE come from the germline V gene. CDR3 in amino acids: CASSVGVSGTIYEQYF. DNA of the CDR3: TGTGCCAGCAGCGTAGGGGTTAGCGGGACCATCTACGAGCAGTACTTC.

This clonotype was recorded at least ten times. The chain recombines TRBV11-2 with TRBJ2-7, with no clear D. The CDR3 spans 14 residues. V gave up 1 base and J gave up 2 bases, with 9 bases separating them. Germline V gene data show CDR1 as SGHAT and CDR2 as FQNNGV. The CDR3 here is CASSLVGSPYEQYV. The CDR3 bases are TGTGCCAGCAGCTTAGTGGGTTCTCCCTACGAGCAGTACGTC.

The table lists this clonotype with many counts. In DNA, the CDR3 is TGCGCCAGCAGCCCCCTCTGGGCGGGTAGCTCCTACAATGAGCAGTTCTTC. This translates into CASSPLWAGSSYNEQFF. The chain recombines TRBV4-1 with TRBJ2-1; D is perhaps TRBD2 (5 bases). The CDR3 is 17 amino acids. CDR1 MGHRA and CDR2 YSYEKL come from the germline V gene. V lost 4 bases and J lost 0, with 16 bases in between.

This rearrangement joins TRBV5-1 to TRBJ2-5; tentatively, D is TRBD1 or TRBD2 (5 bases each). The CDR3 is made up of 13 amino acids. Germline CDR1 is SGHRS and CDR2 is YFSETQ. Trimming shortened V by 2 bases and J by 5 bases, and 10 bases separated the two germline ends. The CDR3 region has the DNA TGCGCCAGCAGCTTCAGCGAGGGGGAGACCCAGTACTTC. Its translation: CASSFSEGETQYF. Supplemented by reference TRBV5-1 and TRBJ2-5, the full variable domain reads KAGVTQTPRYLIKTRGQQVTLSCSPISGHRSVSWYQQTPGQGLQFLFEYFSETQRNKGNFPGRFSGRQFSNSRSEMNVSTLELGDSALYLCASSFSEGETQYFGPGTRLLVL.

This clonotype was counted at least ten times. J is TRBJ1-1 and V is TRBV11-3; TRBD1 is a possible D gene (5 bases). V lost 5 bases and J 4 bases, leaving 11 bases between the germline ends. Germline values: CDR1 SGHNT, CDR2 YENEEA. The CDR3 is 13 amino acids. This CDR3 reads CASSLQEFTEAFF. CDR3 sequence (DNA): TGTGCCAGCAGCCTACAGGAATTCACTGAAGCTTTCTTT.

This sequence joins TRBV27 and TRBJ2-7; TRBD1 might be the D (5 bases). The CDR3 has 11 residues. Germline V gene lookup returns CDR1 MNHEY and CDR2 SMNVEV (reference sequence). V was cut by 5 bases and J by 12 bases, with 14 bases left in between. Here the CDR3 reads CASSLRGRMYV. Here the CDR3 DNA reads TGTGCCAGCAGTCTTAGGGGAAGGATGTACGTC.

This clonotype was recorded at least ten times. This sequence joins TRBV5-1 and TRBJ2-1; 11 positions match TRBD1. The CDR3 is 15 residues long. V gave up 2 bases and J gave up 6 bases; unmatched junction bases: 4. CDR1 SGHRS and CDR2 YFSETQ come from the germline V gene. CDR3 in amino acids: CASSFGTGGGNEQFF. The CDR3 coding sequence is TGCGCCAGCAGCTTTGGGACAGGGGGTGGCAATGAGCAGTTCTTC.